Listed below are T cell receptor beta chains from one sample, sequenced in a study of blood T cell repertoires in COVID-19. Libraries were prepared by immunoSEQ multiplex PCR; TCRdb keeps only in-frame clonotypes and omits some of them. This table holds some 250,000 clones, 85% to 90% found once. Sequencing input: peripheral blood. The receptors stem from a woman aged 25 to 45 with COVID-19, enrolled during active disease. CDR3s leave out the opening cysteine and the closing phenylalanine or tryptophan. The order of the fields is V gene, CDR3 protein.

v_call: TRBV7-2; cdr3_aa: ASSLVGRGGRETQY
v_call: TRBV5-4; cdr3_aa: ASSYNGAGSYNEQF
v_call: TRBV24-1; cdr3_aa: ATSDSTEHYGYT
v_call: TRBV4-1; cdr3_aa: ASSHQGRGAKNIQY
v_call: TRBV5-1; cdr3_aa: ASSLMAEQY
v_call: TRBV6-5; cdr3_aa: ASAEWAGGNYGYT
v_call: TRBV6-2/TRBV6-3; cdr3_aa: ASGSGAALAKNIQY
v_call: TRBV30; cdr3_aa: AWNQGVGDTGELF
v_call: TRBV6-5; cdr3_aa: ASSYTPGQGKDEQY
v_call: TRBV5-1; cdr3_aa: ASSPGQGDTEAF
v_call: TRBV6-4; cdr3_aa: ASRKDGAGTEAF
v_call: TRBV18; cdr3_aa: ASSPPAGIDEQF
v_call: TRBV10-2; cdr3_aa: ASRAGTFGEQY
v_call: TRBV7-9; cdr3_aa: ASSLGGTGVRTDTQY
v_call: TRBV9; cdr3_aa: ASSFRGGAGTGELF
v_call: TRBV5-1; cdr3_aa: ASSPSGSPYNEQF
v_call: TRBV10-3; cdr3_aa: AMWGGGIGETQY
v_call: TRBV5-1; cdr3_aa: ASSRRTGLGTGELF
v_call: TRBV29-1; cdr3_aa: SVVGASGGTDTQY
v_call: TRBV6-5; cdr3_aa: ASSYMRGQGLEQY
v_call: TRBV4-2; cdr3_aa: ASSQEGGAGGETQY
v_call: TRBV3-1/TRBV3-2; cdr3_aa: ASSHRQTGGNSPLH
v_call: TRBV12-2; cdr3_aa: ASRLDLAGGRLETQY
v_call: TRBV19; cdr3_aa: ASSGGGGEKLF
v_call: TRBV5-1; cdr3_aa: ASSPGRGTNEKLF
v_call: TRBV6-5; cdr3_aa: ASFQRSYNEQF
v_call: TRBV7-4; cdr3_aa: ASSLVRRNQPQH
v_call: TRBV5-6; cdr3_aa: ASSLGGRTTYEQY
v_call: TRBV7-9; cdr3_aa: ASSLMVGDNEQF
v_call: TRBV7-9; cdr3_aa: ASQASQGNYGYT
v_call: TRBV6-2/TRBV6-3; cdr3_aa: ASSRDSGGGEQY
v_call: TRBV5-1; cdr3_aa: ASSLIASGEDTQY
v_call: TRBV24-1; cdr3_aa: ATSECTRTSHRDKIYEQY
v_call: TRBV11-2; cdr3_aa: ASSSHGGQGWWTEAF
v_call: TRBV10-1; cdr3_aa: ASTLLRVPSYGYT
v_call: TRBV6-6; cdr3_aa: ASSSGTINQPQH
v_call: TRBV27; cdr3_aa: ASSLSWGSTQHEQY
v_call: TRBV20-1; cdr3_aa: SASGATEAF
v_call: TRBV5-1; cdr3_aa: ASGGFTGELF
v_call: TRBV18; cdr3_aa: ASSPTGAGNTIY
v_call: TRBV2; cdr3_aa: ASSEDGVQNTDTQY